Below, 24 T cell receptor beta chains from the same sample are listed, as sequenced in a study of CXCR3-negative and CXCR3-positive naive CD8 T cells. Carrying UMI labels, the TRB cDNA libraries were prepared through 5' RACE. For each CDR3 protein, TCRdb gives one entry from its re-call of the 5' RACE reads, without DNA. There are 70,000 to 95,000 distinct CDR3 sequences in the sample, with 1.6% held by the top ten. The sequenced material came from naive CXCR3- CD8+ T cells from blood. Documented subset: CD45RO-CCR7+CD27+CD95- naive CD8+ T cells lacking CXCR3 (TNR3-). Receptors originate from a human donor in good health. Some clones in this sample may be carry-over from other donors' samples.

The chain carries TRBV29-1 and TRBJ2-7; the TRBD1 assignment by TCRdb is unverifiable without DNA. Germline V gives CDR1 SQVTM, CDR2 ANQGSEA. This CDR3 has 14 amino acids. The CDR3 is CSAQGTGRPYEQYF.

The rearrangement uses TRBV29-1 and TRBJ1-2; TCRdb selects TRBD1, and the lack of DNA leaves this call unchecked. From germline, CDR1 is SQVTM and CDR2 ANQGSEA. The CDR3 is 15 amino acids. Here the CDR3 reads CSVVGGKGEGYGYTF. Based on the CDR3 plus reference TRBV29-1 and TRBJ1-2, the full variable domain is SAVISQKPSRDICQRGTSLTIQCQVDSQVTMMFWYRQQPGQSLTLIATANQGSEATYESGFVIDKFPISRPNLTFSTLTVSNMSPEDSSIYLCSVVGGKGEGYGYTFGSGTRLTVV.

CDR3 region: CASSEWTEWNSYEQYF. This chain joins TRBV25-1 and TRBJ2-7. Germline V gives CDR1 MGHDK, CDR2 SYGVNS. The CDR3 consists of 16 residues.

The rearrangement joins TRBV29-1 to TRBJ1-2; TCRdb proposes TRBD1, but this gene call is untestable without DNA. The CDR3 extends over 15 amino acids. CDR1 and CDR2 from the germline V gene are SQVTM and ANQGSEA. The CDR3 here is CSVFATGEFEDGYTF.

This chain joins TRBV29-1 and TRBJ2-5; the TCRdb call, TRBD1, lacks DNA for checking. Germline-derived CDR1 and CDR2 are SQVTM and ANQGSEA. The CDR3 is made up of 13 amino acids. This CDR3 reads CSGVPRGWETQYF.

The rearrangement uses TRBV5-5 and TRBJ2-1; TCRdb calls TRBD1, which cannot be checked without DNA. Germline V gene sequence: CDR1 SGHKS, CDR2 YYEKEE (reference sequence). This CDR3 has 16 residues. The CDR3 protein is CASSQGGRTGRDEQFF. Full variable domain (remainder filled in from reference TRBV5-5 and TRBJ2-1): DAGVTQSPTHLIKTRGQQVTLRCSPISGHKSVSWYQQVLGQGPQFIFQYYEKEERGRGNFPDRFSARQFPNYSSELNVNALLLGDSALYLCASSQGGRTGRDEQFFGPGTRLTVL.

The chain couples TRBV29-1 to TRBJ1-2; TCRdb calls TRBD1, which cannot be checked without DNA. Looked up from germline, CDR1 is SQVTM and CDR2 is ANQGSEA. There are 13 residues in the CDR3. The CDR3 loop reads CSVISDYRDGYTF.

The chain links TRBV2 to TRBJ2-7; the D call from TCRdb, TRBD1, cannot be confirmed without DNA. The CDR3 has 14 residues. Germline V gene lookup returns CDR1 SNHLY and CDR2 FYNNEI. The CDR3 is CASSEGTASYEQYF.

The CDR3 loop reads CASSVLAGVLLPYNEQFF. The chain couples TRBV9 to TRBJ2-1; TCRdb returns TRBD1, unconfirmable since there is no DNA. Looked up from germline, CDR1 is SGDLS and CDR2 is YYNGEE. The CDR3 consists of 18 residues.

The chain is built from TRBV29-1 and TRBJ2-1; no DNA is available, so the TRBD2 call from TCRdb remains unchecked. The CDR3 runs 12 residues. Germline V gene sequence: CDR1 SQVTM, CDR2 ANQGSEA. Here the CDR3 reads CSVVGRGVEQFF.

The V call is TRBV29-1, the J call TRBJ2-1; TCRdb returns TRBD2, unconfirmable since there is no DNA. Germline CDR1 SQVTM, CDR2 ANQGSEA. This CDR3 spans 14 amino acids. This CDR3 reads CSVVLADIYNEQFF.

The chain links TRBV12-3 or TRBV12-4 to TRBJ2-7. This CDR3 is 15 amino acids long. CDR3 residues: CASSPTNGPDYEQYF.

This chain uses TRBV28 with TRBJ2-7. Germline CDR1 reads MDHEN; CDR2 reads SYDVKM. The CDR3 is 11 amino acids. The CDR3 here is CASSFMSEQYF.

This chain uses TRBV29-1 with TRBJ2-7; without DNA, the TCRdb call of TRBD1 cannot be checked. Germline CDR1 reads SQVTM; CDR2 reads ANQGSEA. The CDR3 length is 11 residues. CDR3 in amino acids: CSVGGGSEQYF.

The rearrangement joins TRBV20-1 to TRBJ1-2; TCRdb's D call, TRBD1, is unchecked because there is no DNA. The CDR3 covers 12 residues. CDR1 and CDR2 from the germline V gene are DFQATT and SNEGSKA (reference sequence). The CDR3 reads CSDRDSNYGYTF.

CDR3 in amino acids: CASSLVGQNNEQFF. This chain connects TRBV11-1 to TRBJ2-1; TCRdb returns TRBD1, unconfirmable since there is no DNA. Germline-derived CDR1 and CDR2 are SGHAT and FQDESV (reference sequence). The CDR3 contains 14 residues.

The rearrangement uses TRBV29-1 and TRBJ1-2. This CDR3 contains 12 residues. Looked up from germline, CDR1 is SQVTM and CDR2 is ANQGSEA. The CDR3 here is CSVEDEDIGYTF.

The chain combines TRBV4-3 with TRBJ2-7. This CDR3 is built from 14 residues. CDR1 is LGHNA and CDR2 is YSLEER in the germline V gene. The CDR3 sequence: CASSQGVGAYEQYF.

This sequence joins TRBV7-6 and TRBJ2-1; the TCRdb call, TRBD2, lacks DNA for checking. This CDR3 is built from 18 residues. The germline V gene has CDR1 SGHVS and CDR2 FNYEAQ. CDR3 protein: CASSTHPQPSGGPREQFF.

The rearrangement joins TRBV7-8 to TRBJ1-2. CDR3 length: 14 amino acids. Germline V gene sequence: CDR1 SGHVS, CDR2 FQNEAQ. This CDR3 is CASSLVSGENGYTF.

The J gene is TRBJ2-1, the V gene TRBV12-3 or TRBV12-4. There are 14 residues in the CDR3. The CDR3 here is CASSSGGLYNEQFF.

V usage is TRBV28 and J usage is TRBJ1-4; lacking DNA, the TRBD1 call made by TCRdb goes unchecked. Germline loops: CDR1 MDHEN, CDR2 SYDVKM. The CDR3 is 16 residues long. This CDR3 reads CASDKKRGQGLRKLFF.

The chain carries TRBV30 and TRBJ2-5; TCRdb outputs TRBD1, but without DNA this stays unchecked. Germline CDR1 GTSNPN, CDR2 SVGIG (reference sequence). This CDR3 contains 17 residues. The CDR3 loop reads CAWRVGGQGTLQETQYF.

The rearrangement uses TRBV27 and TRBJ1-6; absent DNA, TCRdb's TRBD1 call cannot be checked. In germline, CDR1 is MNHEY, CDR2 SMNVEV (reference sequence). The CDR3 consists of 14 residues. CDR3: CASSLGQGGSPLHF.